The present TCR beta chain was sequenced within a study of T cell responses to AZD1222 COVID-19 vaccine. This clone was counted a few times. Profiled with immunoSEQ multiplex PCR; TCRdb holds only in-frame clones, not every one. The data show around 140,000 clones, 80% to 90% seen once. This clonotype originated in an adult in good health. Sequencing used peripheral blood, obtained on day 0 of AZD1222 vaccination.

The CDR3: CASSSVDTEAFF. The CDR3 DNA is TGTGCCAGCAGCAGCGTGGACACTGAAGCTTTCTTT. The chain has TRBV3-1 (or the pseudogene TRBV3-2) and TRBJ1-1, with D hard to call. From germline, CDR1 is LGHDT and CDR2 YNNKEL (reference sequence). The CDR3 loop spans 12 amino acids. Trimming shortened V by 5 bases and J by 3 bases, and 7 bases separated the two germline ends.